This T cell receptor (beta chain) comes out of a study of shared clonotypes between healthy human individuals. Germline V lookup: CDR1 KGHSH, CDR2 LQKENI. The CDR3 extends over 15 amino acids. Losses at the gene ends were 3 bases for V and 4 bases for J; bases not matched to a gene: 6. A few counts support this clone. This table comes from immunoSEQ multiplex PCR, and its TCRdb copy is limited to in-frame clones, with some not included. The sample has over a million clones, approximately 70% seen once. This TCR derives from a man between 18 and 35 years old in good health. What was sequenced was memory CD4+ T cells sorted from blood. Subset meaning: CD45RA-negative fraction. The chain is built from TRBV18 and TRBJ1-3; 7 nucleotides match TRBD1. CDR3 nucleotides: TGTGCCAGCTCACCTTGGACAGGACAAGGAAACACCATATATTTT. Translating gives CASSPWTGQGNTIYF.